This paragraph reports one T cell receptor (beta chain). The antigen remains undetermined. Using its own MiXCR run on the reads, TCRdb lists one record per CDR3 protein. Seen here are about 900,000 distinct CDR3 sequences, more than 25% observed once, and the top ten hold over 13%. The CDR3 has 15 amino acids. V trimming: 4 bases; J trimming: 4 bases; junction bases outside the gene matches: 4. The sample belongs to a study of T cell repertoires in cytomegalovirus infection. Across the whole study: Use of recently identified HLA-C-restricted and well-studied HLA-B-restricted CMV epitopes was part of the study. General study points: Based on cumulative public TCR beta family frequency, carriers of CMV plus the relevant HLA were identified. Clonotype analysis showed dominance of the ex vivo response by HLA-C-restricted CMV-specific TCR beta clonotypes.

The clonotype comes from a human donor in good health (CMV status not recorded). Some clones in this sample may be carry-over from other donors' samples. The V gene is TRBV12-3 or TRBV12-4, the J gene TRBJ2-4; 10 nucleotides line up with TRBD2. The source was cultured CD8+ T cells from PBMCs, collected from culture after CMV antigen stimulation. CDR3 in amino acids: CASSSATSGKNIQYF. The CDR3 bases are TGTGCCAGCAGTTCTGCGACTAGCGGGAAAAACATTCAGTACTTC.